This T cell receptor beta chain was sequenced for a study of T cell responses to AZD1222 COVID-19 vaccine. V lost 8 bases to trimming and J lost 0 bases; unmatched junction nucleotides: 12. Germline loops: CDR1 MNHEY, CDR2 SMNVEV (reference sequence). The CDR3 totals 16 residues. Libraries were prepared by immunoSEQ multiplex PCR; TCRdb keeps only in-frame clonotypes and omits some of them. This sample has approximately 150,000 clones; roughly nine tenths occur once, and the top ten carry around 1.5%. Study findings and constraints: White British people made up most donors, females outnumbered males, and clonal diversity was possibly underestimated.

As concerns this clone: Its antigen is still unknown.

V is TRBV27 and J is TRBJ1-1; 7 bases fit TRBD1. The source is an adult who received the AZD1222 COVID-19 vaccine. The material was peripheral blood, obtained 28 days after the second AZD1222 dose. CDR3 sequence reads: CASENEQGNMNTEAFF. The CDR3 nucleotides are TGTGCCAGCGAGAACGAACAGGGGAACATGAACACTGAAGCTTTCTTT.